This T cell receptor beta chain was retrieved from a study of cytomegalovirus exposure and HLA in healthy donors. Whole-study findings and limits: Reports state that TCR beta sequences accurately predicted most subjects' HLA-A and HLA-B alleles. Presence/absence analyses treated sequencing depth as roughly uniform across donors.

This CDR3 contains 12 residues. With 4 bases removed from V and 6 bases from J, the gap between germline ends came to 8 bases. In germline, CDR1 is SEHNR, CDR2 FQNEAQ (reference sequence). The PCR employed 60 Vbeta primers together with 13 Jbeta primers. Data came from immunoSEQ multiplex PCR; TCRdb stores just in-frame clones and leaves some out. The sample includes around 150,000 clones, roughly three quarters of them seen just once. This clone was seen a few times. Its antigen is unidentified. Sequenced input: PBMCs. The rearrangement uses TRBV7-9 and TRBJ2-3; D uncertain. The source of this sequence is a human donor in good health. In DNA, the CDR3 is TGTGCCAGCAGCTCGCTAGAGGATACGCAGTATTTT. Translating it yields CASSSLEDTQYF.